The 25 T cell receptor beta chains below all came from one sample that was sequenced in a study of neurological immune-mediated disorders. A single record per CDR3 protein comes from TCRdb applying MiXCR to the 5' RACE reads. The repertoire holds 60,000 or so distinct CDR3 sequences, 9.5% to 12% seen once, with 1.8% in the top ten. Sequenced: PBMCs. Every receptor here comes from a man aged 60 to 69 in good health.

This clonotype showed up many times. The rearrangement uses TRBV5-5 and TRBJ2-1; TRBD2 matches 10 bases. The trim removed 0 bases at V and 0 bases at J, leaving 6 bases unmatched. CDR1 is SGHKS and CDR2 is YYEKEE in the germline V gene (reference sequence). The CDR3 loop spans 18 amino acids. This CDR3 is CASSLGLAGANSYNEQFF. In DNA form, the CDR3 reads TGTGCCAGCAGCTTGGGGCTAGCGGGGGCTAACTCCTACAATGAGCAGTTCTTC.

This chain links TRBV6-2 or TRBV6-3 with TRBJ2-7; D perhaps matches TRBD2 (5 bases). The V end lost 8 bases, the J end lost 7 bases, and 27 bases lay between the germline ends. The CDR3 contains 16 residues. Germline V gives CDR1 MNHEY, CDR2 SVGEGT. The CDR3: CASGWSGGPAAMEQYF. The CDR3 bases are TGTGCCAGCGGCTGGTCCGGCGGGCCAGCTGCTATGGAGCAGTACTTC.

This clonotype was observed at least ten times. The chain joins TRBV28 to TRBJ2-7; D perhaps matches TRBD2 (5 bases). Germline V CDR1 and CDR2: MDHEN, SYDVKM. The CDR3 contains 13 residues. Deletions cut 4 bases from V and 2 bases from J, with 9 bases between. The CDR3 is CASSYEGPYEQYF. CDR3 coding DNA: TGTGCCAGCAGTTATGAGGGTCCCTACGAGCAGTACTTC.

This clonotype occurred many times. The rearrangement uses TRBV7-8 and TRBJ2-5; 9 bases fit TRBD1. CDR1 is SGHVS and CDR2 is FQNEAQ in the germline V gene. With V trimmed by 2 bases and J by 5 bases, 3 bases remained unmatched. The CDR3 totals 14 residues. The CDR3 here is CASSLNTGGETQYF. The CDR3 DNA reads as TGTGCCAGCAGCTTAAACACAGGGGGCGAGACCCAGTACTTC.

This clonotype was detected many times. The chain employs TRBV5-1 and TRBJ2-1, with 7 positions matching TRBD2. This CDR3 spans 14 amino acids. With 5 bases clipped from V and 8 bases from J, the junction kept 10 bases outside the gene matches. Germline V gene data show CDR1 as SGHRS and CDR2 as YFSETQ. CDR3 bases: TGCGCCAGCAGTGGGGGAGGGATGATAGATGAGCAGTTCTTC. It specifies CASSGGGMIDEQFF.

This clonotype was detected ten times or more. The chain carries TRBV12-3 or TRBV12-4 and TRBJ2-7; 8 bases are shared with TRBD1. The CDR3 covers 14 residues. With 2 bases clipped from V and 3 bases from J, the junction kept 3 bases outside the gene matches. The CDR3 DNA sequence: TGTGCCAGCAGTTTAACACAGGGGGTCTACGAGCAGTACTTC. This translates into CASSLTQGVYEQYF.

At least ten counts were recorded for this clonotype. V and J are TRBV6-6 and TRBJ2-1; 8 bases map to TRBD2. Trimming took 7 bases from V and 6 from J; bases not matched to a gene: 11. This CDR3 spans 15 amino acids. Germline CDR1 MNHNY, CDR2 SVGAGI (reference sequence). CDR3 in amino acids: CASTPVGGGTNEQFF. Written as DNA, the CDR3 is TGTGCCAGCACTCCAGTGGGCGGGGGGACCAATGAGCAGTTCTTC.

Ten or more counts support this clonotype. The CDR3 here is CASSLQENTEAFF. Here the CDR3 DNA reads TGCGCCAGCAGCCTACAGGAGAACACTGAAGCTTTCTTT. This chain links TRBV5-1 with TRBJ1-1, with D perhaps TRBD1 (5 bases). Germline V lookup: CDR1 SGHRS, CDR2 YFSETQ. The CDR3 has 13 amino acids. V was clipped by 4 bases and J by 1 base, with 8 bases between them.

In this sample, this clonotype turned up once. A read error is possible here, since a much larger clone lies one base away. This rearrangement joins TRBV3-1 to TRBJ2-7; a possible D gene is TRBD1 (5 bases). With 4 bases removed from V and 4 bases from J, the gap between germline ends came to 11 bases. This CDR3 has 13 amino acids. Germline V lookup: CDR1 LGHDT, CDR2 YNNKEL (reference sequence). The CDR3 DNA reads as TGTGCCAGCAGCCCCAATCAGGGATACGAGCAGTACTTC. This gives the protein CASSPNQGYEQYF.

This clonotype was counted ten times or more. V usage is TRBV5-5 and J usage is TRBJ2-5, with D perhaps being TRBD1 or TRBD2 (5 bases each). Germline-derived CDR1 and CDR2 are SGHKS and YYEKEE (reference sequence). V was shortened by 2 bases and J by 5 bases, with 19 bases between the two germline ends. The CDR3 is 16 amino acids. The CDR3 loop is CASSFTPGRDAETQYF. In DNA, the CDR3 is TGTGCCAGCAGCTTCACTCCGGGACGGGATGCTGAGACCCAGTACTTC.

There are many counts of this clonotype. The rearrangement joins TRBV15 to TRBJ1-5; D call uncertain. Germline CDR1 and CDR2: LNHNV and YYDKDF (reference sequence). Trimming took 4 bases from V and 0 from J, leaving 4 bases between them. This CDR3 has 13 amino acids. Here the CDR3 reads CATSINSNQPQHF. DNA of the CDR3: TGTGCCACCAGCATAAATAGCAATCAGCCCCAGCATTTT.

There are many counts of this clonotype. The chain uses TRBV5-1 and TRBJ1-5; the match to TRBD1 covers 7 bases. CDR3 length equals 15 residues. After removal of 4 bases from V and 7 bases from J, the junction contained 11 bases not matched to a gene. In germline, CDR1 is SGHRS, CDR2 YFSETQ. CDR3 DNA sequence: TGCGCCAGCAGCCCGTCAGGGGGTCTGGGACAGCCCCAGCATTTT. Protein sequence: CASSPSGGLGQPQHF.

A few counts support this clonotype. The chain couples TRBV20-1 to TRBJ1-1; possible D gene TRBD1, 6 bases. This CDR3 contains 13 residues. The V end was cut by 6 bases, the J end by 8 bases, with 19 bases between. The germline CDR1 and CDR2 sequences are DFQATT and SNEGSKA (reference sequence). CDR3 in amino acids: CSATQQGPREAFF. The CDR3, as DNA: TGCAGTGCAACACAACAGGGACCGAGGGAAGCTTTCTTT.

This clonotype was recorded many times. The chain is built from TRBV3-1 and TRBJ2-3; D ambiguous. The germline V gene has CDR1 LGHDT and CDR2 YNNKEL (reference sequence). The CDR3 is made up of 12 amino acids. Trimming took off 4 bases at V and 2 bases at J, with 4 bases between the two ends. The CDR3 is CASSRVTDTQYF. CDR3 nucleotide sequence: TGTGCCAGCAGCCGGGTCACAGATACGCAGTATTTT.

This clonotype was detected many times. The chain has TRBV12-3 or TRBV12-4 and TRBJ1-6; 9 bases are shared with TRBD1. This CDR3 is 15 amino acids long. V shed 5 bases, J shed 9 bases, and the junction held 8 bases outside the gene matches. This CDR3 reads CASSKGQGQRSPLHF. The CDR3 region has the DNA TGTGCCAGCAGTAAGGGACAGGGTCAGCGTTCACCCCTCCACTTT.

Worth noting for this clonotype: Compared with germline, one end of the junction differs, possibly owing to a read error. J is TRBJ2-4 and V is TRBV12-3 or TRBV12-4, with TRBD1 as a possible D gene (5 bases). The CDR3 sequence is 14 residues long. CDR3 sequence (DNA): TGTGCCAGCAGGCTGGACACCGGTTATAACATTCAGCAATTC. As protein: CASRLDTGYNIQQF.

This clonotype was seen repeatedly, ten times or more. DNA for the CDR3: TGTGCCAGCAGCCAAGGAACAGGGAGGTCTGAAGCTTTCTTT. Encoded protein: CASSQGTGRSEAFF. The chain is built from TRBV3-1 and TRBJ1-1, with D possibly being TRBD1 (6 bases). The CDR3 length is 14 residues. Germline-derived CDR1 and CDR2 are LGHDT and YNNKEL (reference sequence). V lost 1 base and J lost 6, with 12 bases in between.

This clonotype was counted ten times or more. The rearrangement uses TRBV3-1 and TRBJ2-1; 7 positions agree with TRBD2. V lost 3 bases to trimming and J lost 1 base; unmatched junction nucleotides: 3. The CDR3 consists of 15 residues. Germline assignment: CDR1 LGHDT and CDR2 YNNKEL (reference sequence). The CDR3 region has the DNA TGTGCCAGCAGCCACACTAGCGAGTCCTACAATGAGCAGTTCTTC. This encodes CASSHTSESYNEQFF.

This clonotype was seen ten or more times. The chain combines TRBV7-8 with TRBJ2-3, with D perhaps being TRBD1 or TRBD2 (5 bases each). The CDR3 covers 17 residues. Germline values: CDR1 SGHVS, CDR2 FQNEAQ. Trimming took 1 base from V and 1 from J, leaving 15 bases between them. This CDR3 reads CASSLGGPGRGTDTQYF. The CDR3 DNA reads TGTGCCAGCAGCTTAGGGGGACCGGGACGGGGCACAGATACGCAGTATTTT.

V is TRBV6-2 or TRBV6-3 and J is TRBJ1-1; D is ambiguous. Germline V lookup: CDR1 MNHEY, CDR2 SVGEGT. Trimming stripped 5 bases from V and 10 bases from J, with 11 bases between. CDR3 length: 11 residues. The CDR3 region is CASSRGAGAFF. The CDR3 nucleotides are TGTGCCAGCAGTCGGGGAGCTGGAGCTTTCTTT.

This clonotype was counted ten times or more. The CDR3, as DNA: TGTGCCAGCAGCCAAGGACCGACAGGGGGATTTTTCTACGAGCAGTACTTC. It is translated as CASSQGPTGGFFYEQYF. The chain combines TRBV14 with TRBJ2-7, with 9 bases matching TRBD1. V dropped 1 base and J dropped 3; count of bases not matched to a gene: 10. CDR1 and CDR2 from the germline V gene are SGHDN and FVKESK. The CDR3 is made up of 17 amino acids. The full variable domain, completed using reference TRBV14 and TRBJ2-7, is EAGVTQFPSHSVIEKGQTVTLRCDPISGHDNLYWYRRVMGKEIKFLLHFVKESKQDESGMPNNRFLAERTGGTYSTLKVQPAELEDSGVYFCASSQGPTGGFFYEQYFGPGTRLTVT.

This clonotype showed up many times. V is TRBV5-1 and J is TRBJ2-5, with D unclear. There are 14 residues in the CDR3. The germline V gene encodes CDR1 SGHRS and CDR2 YFSETQ. V lost 5 bases to trimming and J lost 0 bases, with 11 bases between them. CDR3 protein: CASSAQWNQETQYF. The CDR3 nucleotides read TGCGCCAGCAGTGCACAGTGGAACCAAGAGACCCAGTACTTC. Full variable domain (missing parts from reference TRBV5-1 and TRBJ2-5): KAGVTQTPRYLIKTRGQQVTLSCSPISGHRSVSWYQQTPGQGLQFLFEYFSETQRNKGNFPGRFSGRQFSNSRSEMNVSTLELGDSALYLCASSAQWNQETQYFGPGTRLLVL.

There are many counts of this clonotype. This chain connects TRBV7-2 to TRBJ1-1; 9 bases line up with TRBD1. Germline V CDR1 and CDR2: SGHTA, FQGNSA. The CDR3 runs 15 residues. The junction had 11 bases not matched to a gene; V was cut back by 4 bases and J by 8 bases. CDR3 bases: TGTGCCAGCAGCTCAGCAACAGGGGGCGAATGGGAAGCTTTCTTT. It is translated as CASSSATGGEWEAFF.

This clonotype appeared many times. The chain uses TRBV6-2 or TRBV6-3 and TRBJ2-7; a possible D gene is TRBD1 (5 bases). V dropped 0 bases and J dropped 5 bases, with 11 bases sitting between them. Germline V CDR1 and CDR2: MNHEY, SVGEGT. CDR3 length: 14 residues. CDR3: CASSYSSPRDEQYF. The CDR3 nucleotides read TGTGCCAGCAGTTACTCGAGTCCCAGGGACGAGCAGTACTTC.

This clonotype was observed many times. The chain links TRBV7-8 to TRBJ1-1; TRBD1 aligns across 9 bases. Germline-derived CDR1 and CDR2 are SGHVS and FQNEAQ. The CDR3 spans 16 residues. The J segment lost 0 bases and the V segment lost 5 bases, leaving 7 bases of the junction unmatched. CDR3 amino acids: CASSDPGQGLNTEAFF. DNA of the CDR3: TGTGCCAGCAGCGACCCGGGACAGGGTCTGAACACTGAAGCTTTCTTT. Based on the CDR3 plus reference TRBV7-8 and TRBJ1-1, the full variable domain is GAGVSQSPRYKVAKRGQDVALRCDPISGHVSLFWYQQALGQGPEFLTYFQNEAQLDKSGLPSDRFFAERPEGSVSTLKIQRTQQEDSAVYLCASSDPGQGLNTEAFFGQGTRLTVV.